This T cell receptor (beta chain) was observed in a study of blood T cells in healthy people across ages. V was pared by 7 bases and J by 0 bases, with 11 bases between. Germline assignment: CDR1 SGHTA and CDR2 FQGNSA. The CDR3 length is 14 residues. Donors each provided 7.5 to 10 milliliters of peripheral blood. Broader study findings: Diversity estimated from one million T cells was considered an underestimate. More naive CD4+ cells and higher diversity marked long-lived donors relative to aged donors.

With a J-beta primer mix and a sample-barcoded 5' primer, a second PCR ran roughly 7 to 11 cycles. MiXCR was run by TCRdb on the 5' RACE reads, yielding one entry per CDR3 protein. The sample includes roughly 570,000 distinct CDR3 sequences, approximately 27% of them seen just once. This clonotype showed up just a few times. Its specificity is not known. The sequencing sample was made of blood. This TCR derives from a woman between 70 and 85 years old in good health. The chain has TRBV7-2 and TRBJ2-3; tentatively, D is TRBD2 (5 bases). CDR3 sequence: CASKADASTDTQYF. For the CDR3, the DNA is TGTGCCAGCAAAGCGGATGCTAGCACAGATACGCAGTATTTT.